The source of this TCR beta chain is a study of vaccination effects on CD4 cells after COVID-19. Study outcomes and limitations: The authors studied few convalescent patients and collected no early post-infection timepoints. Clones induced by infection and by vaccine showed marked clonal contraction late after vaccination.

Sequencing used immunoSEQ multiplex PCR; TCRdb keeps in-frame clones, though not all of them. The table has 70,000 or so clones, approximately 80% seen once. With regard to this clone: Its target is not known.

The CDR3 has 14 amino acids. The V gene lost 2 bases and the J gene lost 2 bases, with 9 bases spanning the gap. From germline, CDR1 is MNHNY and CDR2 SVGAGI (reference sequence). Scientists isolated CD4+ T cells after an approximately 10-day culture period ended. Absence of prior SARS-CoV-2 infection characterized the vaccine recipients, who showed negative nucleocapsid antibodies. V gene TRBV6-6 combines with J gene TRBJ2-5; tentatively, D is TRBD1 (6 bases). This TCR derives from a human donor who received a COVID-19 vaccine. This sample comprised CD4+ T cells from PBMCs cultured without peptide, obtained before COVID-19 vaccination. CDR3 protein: CASSYGRGQETQYF. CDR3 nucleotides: TGTGCCAGCAGTTACGGCAGGGGACAAGAGACCCAGTACTTC.